Listed below are T cell receptor beta chains from one sample, sequenced in a study of technical replicates of blood from several donors. Clones were sequenced by immunoSEQ multiplex PCR, and TCRdb holds only the in-frame ones, with some missing. Counted here are about 75,000 clones, around 97% occurring once; the ten biggest clones make up under 0.2%. Sample: T cells isolated from PBMCs. The receptors here all came from a human donor in good health. Both conserved end residues are part of each CDR3.

>TRBV2|TRBJ1-5
CASSAGQGPGQPQHF
>TRBV7-7|TRBJ2-5
CASSAHKEEETQYF
>TRBV29-1|TRBJ2-5
CSVGLPYQETQYF
>TRBV6-5|TRBJ1-4
CASSAVFTTNEKLFF
>TRBV7-2|TRBJ2-5
CASSLAPGQGVETQYF
>TRBV5-4|TRBJ2-3
CASSPGLAADTQYF
>TRBV6-5|TRBJ1-2
CASSMDRGTFHGYTF
>TRBV5-4|TRBJ2-1
CASSRLADEQFF
>TRBV21-1|TRBJ1-2
CASSCPGTGLFWNYGYTF
>TRBV6-1|TRBJ2-7
CASSRYTFYEQYF
>TRBV2|TRBJ2-7
CASNDRSSYEQYF
>TRBV4-2|TRBJ2-2
CASERGGRTGELFF
>TRBV9|TRBJ2-2
CASSVDGTSGGNNGELFF
>TRBV20-1|TRBJ1-1
CSATRPNEAFF
>TRBV5-1|TRBJ1-2
CASSPGQRVTEGYTF
>TRBV11-3|TRBJ2-7
CASSVGLVYEQYF
>TRBV6-1|TRBJ2-7
CASSDGTGPYEQYF
>TRBV10-1|TRBJ2-1
CASSPPGLAGGSYNEQFF
>TRBV5-1|TRBJ1-4
CASSLAVGPTNEKLFF
>TRBV2|TRBJ2-5
CASRSGSEETQYF
>TRBV10-1|TRBJ2-2
CASGQTANTGELFF
>TRBV27|TRBJ2-7
CASSLYRGWEQYF
>TRBV5-6|TRBJ1-6
CASSTRTGGIGHSPLHF
>TRBV7-3|TRBJ2-1
CASSLTREGLGNEQFF
>TRBV7-9|TRBJ1-2
CASSLGGGEIDYGYTF
>TRBV7-8|TRBJ2-7
CASSLNGGTYEQYF
>TRBV9|TRBJ2-1
CASSLTQEQFF
>TRBV19|TRBJ2-7
CASSHKPGIFYEQYF
>TRBV7-6|TRBJ2-1
CASSLVGSSYNEQFF
>TRBV6-5|TRBJ1-2
CASSPLRGGYTF
>TRBV9|TRBJ2-1
CASSVDTSGRGSPYNEQFF
>TRBV4-1|TRBJ1-2
CASSQPGRIGYTF
>TRBV11-3|TRBJ2-3
CASSLGQPDTQYF
>TRBV6-5|TRBJ1-1
CASRGHLNTEAFF
>TRBV10-2|TRBJ2-1
CASRVTGNNEQFF
>TRBV5-4|TRBJ2-1
CASSLWIAGGPGEQFF
>TRBV18|TRBJ1-1
CASSPGTQAFF
>TRBV5-1|TRBJ2-7
CASSLGTGQVSYEQYF
>TRBV28|TRBJ2-7
CASSFLAPGEQYF
>TRBV2|TRBJ1-5
CASAWTLNQPQHF
>TRBV6-1|TRBJ1-1
CASSEIGRVYTEAFF
>TRBV25-1|TRBJ2-3
CASSKTNTDTQYF
>TRBV28|TRBJ1-1
CASSSGTGAWNTEAFF
>TRBV5-1|TRBJ1-1
CASSLIDTEAFF
>TRBV5-5|TRBJ1-4
CASSPSGEKLFF
>TRBV28|TRBJ1-4
CASGGSEQGSREKLFF
>TRBV29-1|TRBJ2-1
CSVGWGTGYNEQFF
>TRBV7-9|TRBJ2-5
CASSPGHGETQYF
>TRBV6-1|TRBJ1-1
CASSGRENTEAFF
>TRBV5-1|TRBJ1-2
CASSLAVTDLYGYTF
>TRBV30|TRBJ1-1
CAWNLGRGTEAFF
>TRBV6-1|TRBJ2-2
CASGDRGKTGELFF
>TRBV27|TRBJ1-2
CASSPITGYGYTF
>TRBV27|TRBJ2-5
CATSGGRGGETQYF
>TRBV5-4|TRBJ2-3
CASSLFGGGQGNTDTQYF